A single sample gave rise to the 4 T cell receptor beta chains below, sequenced in a study of cytomegalovirus exposure and HLA in healthy donors. The PCR ran on 60 Vbeta and 13 Jbeta primers. Sequencing was performed with immunoSEQ multiplex PCR; in TCRdb, only in-frame clones are kept and a portion is missing. Of some 150,000 clones listed, roughly 80% are singletons. The sample was PBMCs. The receptors here all came from a man aged 25-45 years in good health and CMV-seropositive.

This chain connects TRBV5-1 to TRBJ2-3, with a possible D match to TRBD2 (6 bases). The germline V and J ends were trimmed by 4 bases and 0 bases, with 12 bases remaining between them. Germline V gives CDR1 SGHRS, CDR2 YFSETQ. The CDR3 length is 15 residues. CDR3 region: CASSPSASSTDTQYF. CDR3 bases: TGCGCCAGCAGCCCTAGCGCTTCAAGCACAGATACGCAGTATTTT. The full variable domain, its missing parts supplied by reference TRBV5-1 and TRBJ2-3, is KAGVTQTPRYLIKTRGQQVTLSCSPISGHRSVSWYQQTPGQGLQFLFEYFSETQRNKGNFPGRFSGRQFSNSRSEMNVSTLELGDSALYLCASSPSASSTDTQYFGPGTRLTVL.

The chain carries TRBV7-3 and TRBJ2-3, with D tentatively TRBD2 (6 bases). The CDR3 covers 15 residues. The germline V gene encodes CDR1 SGHTA and CDR2 FQGTGA. V lost 3 bases and J lost 0, with 10 bases in between. CDR3 coding DNA: TGTGCCAGCAGCTTCCGACTAGAGAGCACAGATACGCAGTATTTT. Translated: CASSFRLESTDTQYF.

The chain employs TRBV7-7 and TRBJ2-1; D is unresolved. Germline CDR1 reads SSHAT; CDR2 reads FNYEAQ (reference sequence). This CDR3 contains 13 residues. The V gene lost 0 bases and the J gene lost 5 bases, with 5 bases spanning the gap. The CDR3 sequence: CASSLALNNEQFF. The CDR3 coding sequence is TGTGCCAGCAGCTTAGCGTTAAACAATGAGCAGTTCTTC.

The chain is built from TRBV9 and TRBJ2-5; TRBD2 might be the D (5 bases). Germline-derived CDR1 and CDR2 are SGDLS and YYNGEE. This CDR3 comprises 15 residues. V shed 4 bases and J shed 7 bases, with 20 bases lying between them. CDR3 DNA sequence: TGTGCCAGCAGCTTCCTGCGTCGGGGTCCCGGGACCCAGTACTTC. Translation gives CASSFLRRGPGTQYF.